These 17 T cell receptor beta chains came from one sample sequenced in a study of CD8 T cells in Susac syndrome. Roughly 0.45 to 1 ug RNA was reverse transcribed with random hexamers. Via MiXCR, TCRdb re-called the immunoSEQ multiplex PCR reads, giving one row per CDR3 protein. The sample shows about 60,000 distinct CDR3 sequences, roughly nine tenths of them seen only once. Sequenced: CD8+ T cells from PBMCs. These receptors were obtained from a human donor in good health.

This sequence joins TRBV2 and TRBJ2-5; no clear D gene. CDR1 and CDR2 from the germline V gene are SNHLY and FYNNEI. The V gene lost 4 bases and the J gene lost 5 bases, with 20 bases spanning the gap. The CDR3 extends over 16 amino acids. CDR3 loop: CASSASYYDEVETQYF. The CDR3 DNA follows: TGTGCCAGCAGTGCGTCGTATTACGATGAAGTGGAGACCCAGTACTTC.

The chain combines TRBV9 with TRBJ1-1, with 7 bases aligning to TRBD1. CDR3 length: 15 residues. Trimming at V came to 4 bases and at J to 4 bases, leaving 10 bases not matched to a gene. From germline, CDR1 is SGDLS and CDR2 YYNGEE. This chain's CDR3 is CASSSWDQGGTEAFF. CDR3 nucleotide sequence: TGTGCCAGCAGCTCCTGGGACCAGGGGGGCACTGAAGCTTTCTTT.

The chain is built from TRBV20-1 and TRBJ2-7; unclear D gene. CDR3 size: 12 residues. The V gene lost 3 bases and the J gene lost 1 base, with 7 bases spanning the gap. Germline V CDR1 and CDR2: DFQATT, SNEGSKA (reference sequence). CDR3 in DNA: TGCAGTGCTAGGGCCGAATCCTACGAGCAGTACTTC. It encodes CSARAESYEQYF.

The V gene is TRBV12-3 or TRBV12-4, the J gene TRBJ2-1, with a possible D match to TRBD1 (6 bases). Trimming removed 7 bases from V and 5 bases from J, with 15 bases in between. CDR3 length: 14 residues. The CDR3 DNA reads as TGTGCCAGCACCTCGGACAGCCTAAACAATGAGCAGTTCTTC. This translates into CASTSDSLNNEQFF.

V gene TRBV5-6 combines with J gene TRBJ1-1; D is unresolved. The V end was cut by 3 bases, the J end by 0 bases, with 6 bases between. The CDR3 contains 13 residues. Germline V gene lookup returns CDR1 SGHDT and CDR2 YYEEEE. CDR3 sequence reads: CASSSVMNTEAFF. The CDR3 region has the DNA TGTGCCAGCAGCTCGGTCATGAACACTGAAGCTTTCTTT.

V is TRBV20-1 and J is TRBJ1-6, with no clear D. Germline CDR1 reads DFQATT; CDR2 reads SNEGSKA (reference sequence). V was clipped by 6 bases and J by 7 bases, with 13 bases between them. This CDR3 is built from 13 residues. The chain's CDR3 is CSAEIDGNSPLHF. The CDR3 bases are TGCAGTGCCGAGATAGACGGGAATTCACCCCTCCACTTT.

The rearrangement joins TRBV25-1 to TRBJ2-7; 9 bases agree with TRBD1. The length of the CDR3 is 13 residues. V gave up 8 bases and J gave up 2 bases; unmatched junction bases: 4. Germline V CDR1 and CDR2: MGHDK, SYGVNS. The CDR3 DNA is TGTGCCAGCGGTCGGGACAGGGCCTACGAGCAGTACTTC. This codes for CASGRDRAYEQYF.

The chain links TRBV25-1 to TRBJ2-5; 8 bases line up with TRBD1. The J segment lost 2 bases and the V segment lost 3 bases, leaving 2 bases of the junction unmatched. This CDR3 contains 14 residues. Germline V CDR1 and CDR2: MGHDK, SYGVNS. The CDR3 is CASSERTGQETQYF. CDR3 DNA: TGTGCCAGCAGTGAGCGGACAGGGCAAGAGACCCAGTACTTC.

This sequence joins TRBV5-6 and TRBJ2-3, with D tentatively TRBD1 (6 bases). Germline CDR1 is SGHDT and CDR2 is YYEEEE. The V end lost 3 bases, the J end lost 1 base, and 6 bases lay between the germline ends. The CDR3 has 13 amino acids. CDR3 sequence: CASSWGRTDTQYF. The CDR3 DNA reads as TGTGCCAGCAGCTGGGGGCGCACAGATACGCAGTATTTT.

This chain uses TRBV29-1 with TRBJ2-5; 7 bases map to TRBD1. CDR1 is SQVTM and CDR2 is ANQGSEA in the germline V gene. The length of the CDR3 is 14 residues. V lost 0 bases and J lost 4; bases outside the gene matches: 5. Here the CDR3 DNA reads TGCAGCGTTGAAGATAGAGGGGGCGTAGAGACCCAGTACTTC. It encodes CSVEDRGGVETQYF.

There are a few counts of this clonotype. This rearrangement joins TRBV27 to TRBJ2-7; no reliable D call. There are 14 residues in the CDR3. Trimming shortened V by 2 bases and J by 0 bases, and 8 bases separated the two germline ends. Per germline, CDR1 MNHEY and CDR2 SMNVEV (reference sequence). The CDR3 sequence: CASSLGGSSYEQYF. CDR3 sequence (DNA): TGTGCCAGCAGTTTAGGCGGTTCCTCCTACGAGCAGTACTTC.

The chain carries TRBV20-1 and TRBJ1-3; D gene uncertain. Trimming pared 3 bases from V and 4 bases from J, leaving 10 bases between. From germline, CDR1 is DFQATT and CDR2 SNEGSKA (reference sequence). The CDR3 runs 13 residues. In DNA, the CDR3 is TGCAGTGCTAGGGAACCTGAGGGAAACACCATATATTTT. Translated: CSAREPEGNTIYF.

The chain has TRBV27 and TRBJ1-2; D uncertain. Germline loops: CDR1 MNHEY, CDR2 SMNVEV (reference sequence). Trimming shortened V by 0 bases and J by 8 bases, and 16 bases separated the two germline ends. This CDR3 is built from 15 residues. DNA for the CDR3: TGTGCCAGCAGTTTATCGTCGGGGAGCCTTATGGGCTACACCTTC. As protein: CASSLSSGSLMGYTF.

This chain connects TRBV27 to TRBJ2-5, with D uncertain. V was shortened by 1 base and J by 2 bases, with 5 bases between the two germline ends. Germline assignment: CDR1 MNHEY and CDR2 SMNVEV (reference sequence). This CDR3 has 13 residues. The DNA of the CDR3 is TGTGCCAGCAGTTTATATTGGCAAGAGACCCAGTACTTC. Its protein is CASSLYWQETQYF.

CDR3 sequence: CASSLSLGRGDRYEQYF. The CDR3 DNA sequence: TGTGCCAGCAGCTTAAGTCTCGGCCGCGGGGACCGCTACGAGCAGTACTTC. The chain links TRBV7-9 to TRBJ2-7, with D possibly being TRBD2 (6 bases). This CDR3 contains 17 residues. Germline V gene data show CDR1 as SEHNR and CDR2 as FQNEAQ (reference sequence). V was shortened by 2 bases and J by 3 bases, with 20 bases between the two germline ends.

DNA for the CDR3: TGTGCCAGCAGCCCCCAGGGAGCGAGCGGGGAGGGAGATACGCAGTATTTT. Translated: CASSPQGASGEGDTQYF. The gene calls are TRBV7-2 and TRBJ2-3, with 7 bases identical to TRBD2. Looked up from germline, CDR1 is SGHTA and CDR2 is FQGNSA. CDR3 length equals 17 residues. V was clipped by 5 bases and J by 5 bases; unmatched bases: 16.

The rearrangement uses TRBV29-1 and TRBJ2-2, with D unclear. Germline V CDR1 and CDR2: SQVTM, ANQGSEA. V lost 5 bases and J lost 4, with 8 bases in between. The CDR3 runs 12 residues. The CDR3 spells CSVPDGTGELFF. DNA of the CDR3: TGCAGCGTTCCGGACGGCACCGGGGAGCTGTTTTTT.